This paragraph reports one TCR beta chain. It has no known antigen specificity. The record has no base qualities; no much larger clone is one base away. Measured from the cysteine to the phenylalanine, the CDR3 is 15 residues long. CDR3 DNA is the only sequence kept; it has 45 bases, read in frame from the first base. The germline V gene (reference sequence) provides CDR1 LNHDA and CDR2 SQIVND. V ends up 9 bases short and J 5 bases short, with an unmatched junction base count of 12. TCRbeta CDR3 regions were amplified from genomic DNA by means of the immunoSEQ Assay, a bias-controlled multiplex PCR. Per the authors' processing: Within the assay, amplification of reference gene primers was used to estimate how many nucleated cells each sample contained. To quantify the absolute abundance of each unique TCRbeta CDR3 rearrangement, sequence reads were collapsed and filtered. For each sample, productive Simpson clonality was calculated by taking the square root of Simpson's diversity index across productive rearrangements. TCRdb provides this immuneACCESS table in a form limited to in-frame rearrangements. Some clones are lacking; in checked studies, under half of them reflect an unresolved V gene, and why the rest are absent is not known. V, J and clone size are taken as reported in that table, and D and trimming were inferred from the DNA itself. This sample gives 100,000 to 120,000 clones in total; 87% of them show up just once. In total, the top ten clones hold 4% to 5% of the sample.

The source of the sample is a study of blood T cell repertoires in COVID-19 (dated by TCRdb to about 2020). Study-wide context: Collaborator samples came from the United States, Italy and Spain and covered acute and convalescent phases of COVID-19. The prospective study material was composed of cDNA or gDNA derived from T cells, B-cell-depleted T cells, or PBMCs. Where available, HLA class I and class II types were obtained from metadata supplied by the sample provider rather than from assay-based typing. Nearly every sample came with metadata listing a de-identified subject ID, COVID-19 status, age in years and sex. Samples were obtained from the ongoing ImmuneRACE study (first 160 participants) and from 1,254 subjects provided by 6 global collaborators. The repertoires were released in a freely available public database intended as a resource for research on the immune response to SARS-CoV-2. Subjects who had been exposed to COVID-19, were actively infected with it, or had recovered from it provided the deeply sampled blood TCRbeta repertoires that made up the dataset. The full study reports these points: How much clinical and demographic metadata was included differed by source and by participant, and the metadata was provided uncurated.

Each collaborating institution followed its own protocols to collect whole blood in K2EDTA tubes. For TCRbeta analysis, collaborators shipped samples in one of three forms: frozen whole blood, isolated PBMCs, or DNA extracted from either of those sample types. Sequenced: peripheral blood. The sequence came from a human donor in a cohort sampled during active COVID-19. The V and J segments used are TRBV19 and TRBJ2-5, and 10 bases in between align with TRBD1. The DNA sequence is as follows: TGTGCCAGCAGGGATCGGGACAGGGGCAGGGAGACCCAGTACTTC. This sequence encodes CASRDRDRGRETQYF.